This T cell receptor beta chain is drawn from a study of T cell responses to AZD1222 COVID-19 vaccine. V lost 1 base, J lost 2 bases, and 3 bases stayed unmatched. The CDR3 spans 15 residues. Germline lookup yields CDR1 SGHAT and CDR2 FQNNGV. Produced via immunoSEQ multiplex PCR; TCRdb's table is partial and in-frame only. The table lists around 180,000 clones, 70% to 90% of them singletons, with 7.7% in the top ten. The study's findings and limits: Donors skewed white British and female; clonal diversity was possibly underestimated. With two AZD1222 doses given, Spike-specific TCR breadth and depth both rose. Variant regions that are unmutated are reportedly the target of nearly half of spike-specific TCRs.

As concerns this clone: Its antigen is not identified.

This clonotype was obtained from an adult in good health. V is TRBV11-2 and J is TRBJ2-3; TRBD1 aligns across 7 bases. The source was peripheral blood, collected on day 0 of AZD1222 vaccination. CDR3 amino acids: CASSLADRYTDTQYF. As DNA, the CDR3 is TGTGCCAGCAGCTTAGCGGACAGGTACACAGATACGCAGTATTTT.